This T cell receptor beta chain was profiled in a study of OX40 agonist ivuxolimab in advanced cancers. The CDR3 length is 13 residues. Germline CDR1 SNHLY, CDR2 FYNNEI. V lost 4 bases and J 9 bases, leaving 13 bases between the germline ends. Assay used: immunoSEQ multiplex PCR; TCRdb lists only in-frame clones, some missing. The sample lists fewer than 85,000 clones; around 86% were seen once. This clonotype was obtained from an adult with an advanced solid tumor such as melanoma, head and neck, liver or kidney cancer. The sample in question was CD4+ or CD8+ T cells sorted from blood, obtained in a trial of the OX40 agonist ivuxolimab. The V call is TRBV2, the J call TRBJ2-1; D uncertain. CDR3 sequence (DNA): TGTGCCAGCAGTGGCCGAGGTGTCAGTGAGCAGTTCTTC. It translates to CASSGRGVSEQFF.